One sample yielded the 3 T cell receptor beta chains listed below, sequenced in a study of blood T cell repertoires in COVID-19. Sequencing used immunoSEQ multiplex PCR; TCRdb keeps in-frame clones, though not all of them. This table has some 350,000 clones, almost 90% appearing once. Sequencing input: peripheral blood. The receptors were sampled from a man between 18 and 35 years old with active or convalescent COVID-19.

This chain links TRBV6-5 with TRBJ2-1, with TRBD2 as a possible D gene (5 bases). Trimming removed 5 bases at V and 10 bases at J, with 12 bases between. Looked up from germline, CDR1 is MNHEY and CDR2 is SVGAGI. The CDR3 consists of 12 residues. The CDR3, as DNA: TGTGCCAGCAGTCAGCGGCTGGGGGAGCAGTTCTTC. As protein: CASSQRLGEQFF.

The chain combines TRBV5-8 with TRBJ2-2; 10 bases fit TRBD1. The germline V gene encodes CDR1 SGHTS and CDR2 YDEGEE. With 9 bases clipped from V and 6 bases from J, the junction kept 11 bases outside the gene matches. CDR3 length: 15 residues. The CDR3 loop is CATTLRDRGSGELFF. The CDR3 coding sequence is TGTGCCACTACCCTTAGGGACAGGGGCTCCGGGGAGCTGTTTTTT.

The chain combines TRBV19 with TRBJ2-7; tentatively, D is TRBD2 (6 bases). Trimming removed 5 bases at V and 1 base at J, with 9 bases between. The CDR3 is 13 amino acids. Looked up from germline, CDR1 is LNHDA and CDR2 is SQIVND (reference sequence). The CDR3 bases are TGTGCCAGTAGTCCCGGGACTTCCTACGAGCAGTACTTC. Encoded protein: CASSPGTSYEQYF.